The TCR beta chain described here comes from a study of T cells in localized non-small cell lung cancer. Notes on this clone: What it binds is not known.

Profiled with immunoSEQ multiplex PCR; TCRdb holds only in-frame clones, not every one. The repertoire includes around 26,000 clones, about 90% of them detected once, and roughly 2.8% sits in the top ten. Study results and limitations: Highest T cell clonality was seen in uninvolved adjacent lung, surpassing that measured in tumor. Analysis by sequencing included only one tumor region, so heterogeneity remains possible. Overall survival was longer when the density of T cells in the blood was higher. Adjacent lung held a median 57 of the top 100 tumor clones.

The sequence came from a woman aged 18 to 55 with stage I lung adenocarcinoma. The sample consisted of peripheral blood, taken before any cancer treatment.

CDR3 protein: CASSPGQWNQPQHF. The CDR3 DNA sequence: TGTGCCAGCTCACCGGGACAGTGGAATCAGCCCCAGCATTTT. The genes are TRBV18 and TRBJ1-5; 7 bases are shared with TRBD1. There are 14 residues in the CDR3. Losses at the gene ends were 3 bases for V and 4 bases for J; bases not matched to a gene: 3. Germline V CDR1 and CDR2: KGHSH, LQKENI.